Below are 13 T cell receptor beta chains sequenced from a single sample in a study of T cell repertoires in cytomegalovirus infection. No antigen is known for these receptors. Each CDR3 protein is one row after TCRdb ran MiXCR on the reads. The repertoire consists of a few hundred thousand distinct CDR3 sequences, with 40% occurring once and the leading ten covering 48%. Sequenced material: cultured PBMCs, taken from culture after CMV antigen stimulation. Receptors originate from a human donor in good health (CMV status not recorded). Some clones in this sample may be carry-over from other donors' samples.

The DNA of the CDR3 is TGTGCCAGCAGCTTAGTCTTTACCGGGACGGCTTATGGCTACACCTTC. This translates into CASSLVFTGTAYGYTF. The chain uses TRBV7-2 and TRBJ1-2; D might be TRBD1 (5 bases). The CDR3 is 16 residues long. V lost 1 base, J lost 5 bases, and 17 bases lay in between. The germline CDR1 and CDR2 sequences are SGHTA and FQGNSA.

CDR3 amino acids: CSARTPGDVDEQFF. Written as DNA, the CDR3 is TGCAGTGCTAGAACTCCGGGAGATGTGGATGAGCAGTTCTTC. The chain joins TRBV20-1 to TRBJ2-1; D is perhaps TRBD2 (6 bases). Germline V gives CDR1 DFQATT, CDR2 SNEGSKA (reference sequence). V was shortened by 2 bases and J by 8 bases, with 16 bases between the two germline ends. The CDR3 runs to 14 residues.

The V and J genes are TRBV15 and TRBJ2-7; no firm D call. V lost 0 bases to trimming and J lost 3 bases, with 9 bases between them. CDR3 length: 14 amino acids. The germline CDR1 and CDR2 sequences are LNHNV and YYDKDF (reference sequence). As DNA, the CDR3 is TGTGCCACCAGCAGAGAGGTGTACGACTACGAGCAGTACTTC. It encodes CATSREVYDYEQYF.

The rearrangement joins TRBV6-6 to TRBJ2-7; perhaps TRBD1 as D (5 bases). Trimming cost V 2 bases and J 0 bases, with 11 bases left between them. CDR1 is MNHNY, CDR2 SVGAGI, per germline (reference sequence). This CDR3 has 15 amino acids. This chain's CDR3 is CASSYAKDTSYEQYF. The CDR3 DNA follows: TGTGCCAGCAGTTACGCCAAGGACACCTCCTACGAGCAGTACTTC.

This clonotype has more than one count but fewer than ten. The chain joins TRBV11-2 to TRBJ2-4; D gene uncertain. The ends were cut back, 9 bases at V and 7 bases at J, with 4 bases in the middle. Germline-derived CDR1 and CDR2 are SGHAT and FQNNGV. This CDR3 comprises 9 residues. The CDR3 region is CARSNIQYF. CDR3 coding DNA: TGTGCCAGAAGTAACATTCAGTACTTC.

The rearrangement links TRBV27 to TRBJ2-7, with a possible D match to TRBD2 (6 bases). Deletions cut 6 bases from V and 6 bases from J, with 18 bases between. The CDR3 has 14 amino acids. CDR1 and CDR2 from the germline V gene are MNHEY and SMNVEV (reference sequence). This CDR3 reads CASSTPGVGGEQYF. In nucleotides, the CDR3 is TGTGCCAGCAGCACCCCGGGCGTGGGAGGCGAGCAGTACTTC.

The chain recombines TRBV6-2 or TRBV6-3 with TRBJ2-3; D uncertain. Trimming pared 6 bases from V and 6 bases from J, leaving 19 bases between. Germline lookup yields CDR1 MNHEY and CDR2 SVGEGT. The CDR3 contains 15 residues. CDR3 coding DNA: TGTGCCAGCAGCTACCTCCGGCCCCGTTCGGATACGCAGTATTTT. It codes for CASSYLRPRSDTQYF.

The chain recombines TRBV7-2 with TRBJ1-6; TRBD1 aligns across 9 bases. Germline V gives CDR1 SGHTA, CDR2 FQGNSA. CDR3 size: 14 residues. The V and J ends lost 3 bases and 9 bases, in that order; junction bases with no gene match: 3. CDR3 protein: CASSLGQGFSPLHF. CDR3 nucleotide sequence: TGTGCCAGCAGCTTGGGACAGGGTTTTTCACCCCTCCACTTT.

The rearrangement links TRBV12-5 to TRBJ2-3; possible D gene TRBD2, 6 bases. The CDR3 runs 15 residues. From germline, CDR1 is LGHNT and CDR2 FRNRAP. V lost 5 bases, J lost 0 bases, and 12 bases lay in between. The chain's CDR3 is CASGRRGSSTDTQYF. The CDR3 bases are TGTGCTAGTGGTCGGCGGGGTTCTAGCACAGATACGCAGTATTTT.

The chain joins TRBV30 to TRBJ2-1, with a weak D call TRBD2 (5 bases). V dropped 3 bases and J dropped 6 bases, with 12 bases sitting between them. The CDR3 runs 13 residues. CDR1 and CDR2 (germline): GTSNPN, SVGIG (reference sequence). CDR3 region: CAWRRRIVNEQFF. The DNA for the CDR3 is TGTGCCTGGAGGAGGAGGATTGTCAATGAGCAGTTCTTC.

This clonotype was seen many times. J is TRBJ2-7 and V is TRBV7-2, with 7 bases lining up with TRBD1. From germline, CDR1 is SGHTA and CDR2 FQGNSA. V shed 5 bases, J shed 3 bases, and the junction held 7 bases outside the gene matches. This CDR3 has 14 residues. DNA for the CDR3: TGTGCCAGCAGCCCTGGGGACAGAGTCTACGAGCAGTACTTC. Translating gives CASSPGDRVYEQYF.

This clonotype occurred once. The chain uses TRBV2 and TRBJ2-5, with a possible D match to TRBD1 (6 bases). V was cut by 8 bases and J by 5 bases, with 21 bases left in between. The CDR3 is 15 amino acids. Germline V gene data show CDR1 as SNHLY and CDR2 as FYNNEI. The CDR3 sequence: CASQAGTYYGETQYF. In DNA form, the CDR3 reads TGTGCCAGCCAGGCCGGGACATATTACGGGGAGACCCAGTACTTC.

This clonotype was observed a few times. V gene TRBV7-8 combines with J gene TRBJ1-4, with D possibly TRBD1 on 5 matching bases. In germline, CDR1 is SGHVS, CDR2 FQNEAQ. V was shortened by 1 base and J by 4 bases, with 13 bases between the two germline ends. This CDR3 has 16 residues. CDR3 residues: CASSLGTEGHNEKLFF. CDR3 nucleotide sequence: TGTGCCAGCAGCTTAGGGACCGAAGGACATAATGAAAAACTGTTTTTT.